A single sample gave rise to the 15 T cell receptor beta chains below, sequenced in a study of blood T cell repertoires in COVID-19. This table comes from immunoSEQ multiplex PCR, and its TCRdb copy is limited to in-frame clones, with some not included. Counted here are 40,000 to 50,000 clones, more than 75% occurring once; the ten biggest clones make up around 8.7%. The sequencing sample was made of peripheral blood. The receptors stem from a man aged 50 or older with active COVID-19.

This chain connects TRBV15 to TRBJ2-7; 8 positions match TRBD2. V shed 8 bases, J shed 3 bases, and the junction held 15 bases outside the gene matches. Germline V lookup: CDR1 LNHNV, CDR2 YYDKDF (reference sequence). The length of the CDR3 is 16 residues. CDR3 sequence reads: CATSGQVGREGYEQYF. The DNA for the CDR3 is TGTGCCACCTCAGGCCAGGTGGGTCGGGAGGGCTACGAGCAGTACTTC.

V usage is TRBV7-9 and J usage is TRBJ2-1; TRBD2 aligns across 7 bases. V lost 1 base, J lost 2 bases, and 14 bases stayed unmatched. The CDR3 has 19 amino acids. Looked up from germline, CDR1 is SEHNR and CDR2 is FQNEAQ (reference sequence). CDR3 coding DNA: TGTGCCAGCAGCTTAGAGGCTAGCGGCCGGGGCAACGCCTACAATGAGCAGTTCTTC. It codes for CASSLEASGRGNAYNEQFF.

The V gene is TRBV30, the J gene TRBJ1-5; D possibly corresponds to TRBD1 (5 bases). V lost 1 base and J 0 bases, leaving 10 bases between the germline ends. This CDR3 has 15 residues. From germline, CDR1 is GTSNPN and CDR2 SVGIG (reference sequence). CDR3 DNA sequence: TGTGCCTGGAGTGAGGGGTTCGATAGCAATCAGCCCCAGCATTTT. As protein: CAWSEGFDSNQPQHF.

The J gene is TRBJ1-6, the V gene TRBV12-5; 7 positions agree with TRBD1. V was clipped by 0 bases and J by 7 bases; unmatched bases: 9. This CDR3 contains 17 residues. Germline CDR1 and CDR2: LGHNT and FRNRAP. The CDR3 nucleotides are TGTGCTAGTGGTTTGGTCCCCGGGACAGCCTCGAATTCACCCCTCCACTTT. It specifies CASGLVPGTASNSPLHF.

This chain joins TRBV7-2 and TRBJ2-3, with 8 bases fitting TRBD2. The CDR3 is 16 amino acids. V shed 0 bases, J shed 1 base, and the junction held 3 bases outside the gene matches. Germline CDR1 SGHTA, CDR2 FQGNSA. The CDR3 DNA follows: TGTGCCAGCAGCTTAGCCCCGACTAGCGGCACAGATACGCAGTATTTT. It codes for CASSLAPTSGTDTQYF.

The V and J genes are TRBV7-2 and TRBJ1-2; 9 positions agree with TRBD1. CDR3 length: 16 amino acids. Germline V CDR1 and CDR2: SGHTA, FQGNSA. With 1 base clipped from V and 2 bases from J, the junction kept 5 bases outside the gene matches. The CDR3 DNA follows: TGTGCCAGCAGCTTAGTCCCGGGACAGGGAAACTATGGCTACACCTTC. Amino acid sequence: CASSLVPGQGNYGYTF.

Of note for this clone: The identical CDR3 is also encoded by other nucleotide sequences in the sample. This rearrangement joins TRBV5-1 to TRBJ1-4; the D gene is possibly TRBD1 (6 bases). Germline V gene lookup returns CDR1 SGHRS and CDR2 YFSETQ. The CDR3 contains 14 residues. Trimming cost V 3 bases and J 8 bases, with 14 bases left between them. DNA for the CDR3: TGCGCCAGCAGCTCTACAGGGAGTAGCGAAAAACTGTTTTTT. It is translated as CASSSTGSSEKLFF.

The chain uses TRBV18 and TRBJ2-7, with D unresolved. The V gene's germline CDR1 is KGHSH and CDR2 LQKENI. The ends were cut back, 2 bases at V and 7 bases at J, with 12 bases in the middle. The CDR3 is 13 amino acids. The CDR3 sequence is CASSPDLMREQYF. The CDR3 DNA is TGTGCCAGCTCACCAGACCTGATGAGGGAGCAGTACTTC.

This chain connects TRBV7-9 to TRBJ1-4; 7 bases map to TRBD1. Germline CDR1 SEHNR, CDR2 FQNEAQ (reference sequence). The CDR3 loop spans 15 amino acids. Losses at the gene ends were 5 bases for V and 6 bases for J; bases not matched to a gene: 9. As DNA, the CDR3 is TGTGCCAGCAGCGATCACCGGGACAGCCATGAAAAACTGTTTTTT. Encoded protein: CASSDHRDSHEKLFF.

The gene calls are TRBV6-5 and TRBJ2-1; D might be TRBD2 (5 bases). V was pared by 6 bases and J by 5 bases, with 14 bases between. This CDR3 is built from 14 residues. Germline CDR1 and CDR2: MNHEY and SVGAGI. The CDR3 DNA reads TGTGCCAGCAGAACAACGGGAACCCACAATGAGCAGTTCTTC. This codes for CASRTTGTHNEQFF.

The chain has TRBV27 and TRBJ1-5, with 7 nucleotides matching TRBD1. The CDR3 runs 14 residues. The V segment lost 5 bases and the J segment 7 bases; nucleotides outside the gene matches: 8. Germline V CDR1 and CDR2: MNHEY, SMNVEV (reference sequence). The CDR3 sequence: CASSPTGEGQPQHF. CDR3 nucleotides: TGTGCCAGCAGTCCCACAGGGGAAGGGCAGCCCCAGCATTTT.

The V call is TRBV10-2, the J call TRBJ2-3, with a possible D match to TRBD2 (6 bases). The V end was cut by 3 bases, the J end by 0 bases, with 13 bases between. Looked up from germline, CDR1 is WSHSY and CDR2 is SAAADI. This CDR3 contains 16 residues. The CDR3 reads CASSEARGTSTDTQYF. The CDR3 DNA is TGCGCCAGCAGTGAAGCTAGAGGGACTAGCACAGATACGCAGTATTTT.

This clone was counted a few times. As DNA, the CDR3 is TGTGCCAGCAGCGCTCCGGGACAGGGTAACTATGGCTACACCTTC. Its protein product is CASSAPGQGNYGYTF. The chain has TRBV14 and TRBJ1-2; 9 positions match TRBD1. V shed 5 bases and J 1 base; nucleotides not matched to a gene: 5. From germline, CDR1 is SGHDN and CDR2 FVKESK. The CDR3 consists of 15 residues.

This chain links TRBV15 with TRBJ2-7, with TRBD2 matching over 12 bases. Germline trimming cut 6 bases from V and 4 bases from J; bases unmatched to any gene: 1. The CDR3 consists of 13 residues. Per germline, CDR1 LNHNV and CDR2 YYDKDF (reference sequence). The CDR3 nucleotides are TGTGCCACCAGACTAGCGGGAGGATACGAGCAGTACTTC. This sequence encodes CATRLAGGYEQYF.

The chain couples TRBV5-4 to TRBJ1-3, with D possibly being TRBD1 (6 bases). Per the germline V gene, CDR1 is SGHNT and CDR2 is YYREEE (reference sequence). The CDR3 is 16 amino acids. Deletions cut 3 bases from V and 0 bases from J, with 13 bases between. The CDR3 bases are TGTGCCAGCAGCTGGGGGGGGCGCCGCTCTGGAAACACCATATATTTT. This codes for CASSWGGRRSGNTIYF.